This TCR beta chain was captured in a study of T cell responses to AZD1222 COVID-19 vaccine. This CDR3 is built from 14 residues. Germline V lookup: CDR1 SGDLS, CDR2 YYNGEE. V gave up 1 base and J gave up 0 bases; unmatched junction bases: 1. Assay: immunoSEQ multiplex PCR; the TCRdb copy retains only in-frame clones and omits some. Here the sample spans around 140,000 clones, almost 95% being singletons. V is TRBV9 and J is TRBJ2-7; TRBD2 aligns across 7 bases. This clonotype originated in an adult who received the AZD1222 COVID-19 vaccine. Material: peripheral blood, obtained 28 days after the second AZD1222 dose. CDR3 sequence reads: CASSVRGDSYEQYF. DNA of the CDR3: TGTGCCAGCAGCGTACGGGGGGACTCCTACGAGCAGTACTTC.